The 22 T cell receptor beta chains reported below all come from one sample, sequenced in a study of T cell responses to AZD1222 COVID-19 vaccine. Assay: immunoSEQ multiplex PCR; the TCRdb copy retains only in-frame clones and omits some. There are 120,000 to 150,000 clones in the sample; approximately 90% occur only once, and less than 7% lies in the top ten. The specimen comprised peripheral blood, sampled on day 0 of AZD1222 vaccination. These receptors all stem from an adult in good health.

J is TRBJ1-1 and V is TRBV6-5; D unclear. Germline loops: CDR1 MNHEY, CDR2 SVGAGI. The CDR3 consists of 14 residues. Between the trimmed V and J ends, which lost 7 bases and 0 bases, there was a span of 12 bases. The CDR3 DNA reads TGTGCCAGCAATCGGGGATCCATGAACACTGAAGCTTTCTTT. Translated: CASNRGSMNTEAFF.

This chain uses TRBV5-1 with TRBJ2-5, with TRBD1 matching 11 bases. This CDR3 is built from 16 residues. Germline V gives CDR1 SGHRS, CDR2 YFSETQ. J lost 3 bases, V lost 0 bases, and 4 bases had no gene match. The DNA of the CDR3 is TGCGCCAGCAGCTTGGCCGGGACAGGGGGGGAAGAGACCCAGTACTTC. Translation: CASSLAGTGGEETQYF.

The V call is TRBV1, the J call TRBJ2-3; the DNA was not used to check the table's D call, TRBD2. TRBV1 represents a pseudogene. This CDR3 is built from 18 residues. CDR3: CTSSLRHTLAGGSDTQYF. CDR3 DNA sequence: TGCACCAGCAGCCTCCGCCATACTCTAGCGGGAGGATCAGATACGCAGTATTTT.

The V gene is TRBV3-1 (or the pseudogene TRBV3-2), the J gene TRBJ1-6; 7 nucleotides line up with TRBD1. The ends lost 6 bases at V and 5 bases at J; junction bases unmatched: 7. The CDR3 contains 15 residues. Germline CDR1 and CDR2: LGHDT and YNNKEL (reference sequence). In nucleotides, the CDR3 is TGTGCCAGCAGGGATTATACAGGGGATAATTCACCCCTCCACTTT. It is translated as CASRDYTGDNSPLHF.

The chain joins TRBV2 to TRBJ2-3; D possibly corresponds to TRBD2 (6 bases). Trimming shortened V by 6 bases and J by 1 base, and 11 bases separated the two germline ends. The CDR3 is 14 residues long. Germline lookup yields CDR1 SNHLY and CDR2 FYNNEI. The CDR3 spells CASRQASGTDTQYF. The CDR3 region has the DNA TGTGCCAGCAGACAAGCTAGCGGCACAGATACGCAGTATTTT.

This clone was seen just once. The chain recombines TRBV19 with TRBJ1-1, with a tentative D call TRBD1 (5 bases). The CDR3 totals 14 residues. The germline V and J ends were trimmed by 3 bases and 5 bases, with 13 bases remaining between them. CDR1 is LNHDA, CDR2 SQIVND, per germline (reference sequence). CDR3 nucleotides: TGTGCCAGTAGTATCGGTCAGGGTAAGACTGAAGCTTTCTTT. Translating it yields CASSIGQGKTEAFF.

V is TRBV9 and J is TRBJ1-3, with D perhaps matching TRBD1 (6 bases). Trimming cost V 0 bases and J 5 bases, with 15 bases left between them. Germline V gene lookup returns CDR1 SGDLS and CDR2 YYNGEE. This CDR3 is 16 amino acids long. The CDR3 here is CASSVGRSGGRNTIYF. CDR3 in DNA: TGTGCCAGCAGCGTAGGAAGATCTGGGGGGCGAAACACCATATATTTT.

The chain carries TRBV28 and TRBJ1-5; unclear D gene. The CDR3 is made up of 16 amino acids. V was clipped by 3 bases and J by 4 bases, with 16 bases between them. Germline V gene lookup returns CDR1 MDHEN and CDR2 SYDVKM. The CDR3 here is CASSLVPGRVNQPQHF. The CDR3 bases are TGTGCCAGCAGTTTGGTGCCCGGGCGAGTTAATCAGCCCCAGCATTTT.

The chain combines TRBV21-1 with TRBJ1-5. TRBV21-1 constitutes a pseudogene. This CDR3 has 13 amino acids. CDR3 sequence (DNA): TGTGCCAGCAGCAAAGTTGGAACGCAGCCCCAGCATTTT. Protein: CASSKVGTQPQHF.

This chain joins TRBV19 and TRBJ2-7; 7 nucleotides match TRBD1. From germline, CDR1 is LNHDA and CDR2 SQIVND (reference sequence). V was pared by 1 base and J by 3 bases, with 6 bases of the junction left unmatched. CDR3 length equals 15 residues. CDR3 bases: TGTGCCAGTAGTATAGGGGACAGCCTACTCTACGAGCAGTACTTC. Its protein is CASSIGDSLLYEQYF.

The rearrangement joins TRBV19 to TRBJ2-1, with 11 bases fitting TRBD2. Germline CDR1 and CDR2: LNHDA and SQIVND (reference sequence). CDR3 size: 12 residues. J gave up 12 bases and V 6 bases, and 4 bases lay outside the gene matches. This chain's CDR3 is CASSPTSGTQFF. The CDR3 DNA reads as TGTGCCAGTAGCCCGACTAGCGGGACGCAGTTCTTC.

The chain links TRBV3-1 (or the pseudogene TRBV3-2) to TRBJ2-7; a possible D gene is TRBD2 (5 bases). The CDR3 covers 12 residues. The V end lost 4 bases, the J end lost 3 bases, and 7 bases lay between the germline ends. Germline V gene lookup returns CDR1 LGHDT and CDR2 YNNKEL (reference sequence). CDR3 protein: CASSPRGYEQYF. CDR3 sequence (DNA): TGTGCCAGCAGCCCTCGGGGCTACGAGCAGTACTTC.

The rearrangement joins TRBV24-1 to TRBJ1-2, with D maybe TRBD1 (6 bases). CDR3 length equals 14 residues. V was cut by 0 bases and J by 4 bases, with 8 bases left in between. CDR1 and CDR2 from the germline V gene are KGHDR and SFDVKD. DNA for the CDR3: TGTGCCACCAGTGATTTGGGGGACATCTATGGCTACACCTTC. The encoded protein is CATSDLGDIYGYTF.

The chain links TRBV2 to TRBJ1-5; 8 nucleotides align to TRBD1. CDR1 and CDR2 from the germline V gene are SNHLY and FYNNEI. J lost 1 base, V lost 5 bases, and 13 bases had no gene match. CDR3 length equals 18 residues. The CDR3 loop is CASSRQGRRVMSNQPQHF. In DNA, the CDR3 is TGTGCCAGCAGTAGACAGGGGAGGCGCGTTATGAGCAATCAGCCCCAGCATTTT.

V usage is TRBV29-1 and J usage is TRBJ2-3; the D gene is possibly TRBD2 (5 bases). Germline CDR1 is SQVTM and CDR2 is ANQGSEA. Trimming removed 0 bases at V and 2 bases at J, with 18 bases between. CDR3 length equals 17 residues. DNA of the CDR3: TGCAGCGTTGAAGATATCCCCGCGGAAGGACTCACAGATACGCAGTATTTT. This gives the protein CSVEDIPAEGLTDTQYF.

This chain's CDR3 is CASSPRTGIHYGYTF. The CDR3 DNA reads TGTGCCAGCAGTCCTCGGACAGGGATTCACTATGGCTACACCTTC. The chain is built from TRBV27 and TRBJ1-2; TRBD1 agrees at 8 bases. The J segment lost 3 bases and the V segment lost 5 bases, leaving 8 bases of the junction unmatched. The CDR3 covers 15 residues. CDR1 and CDR2 (germline): MNHEY, SMNVEV (reference sequence).

The chain carries TRBV11-2 and TRBJ1-6; D gene uncertain. Trimming pared 5 bases from V and 7 bases from J, leaving 15 bases between. CDR3 size: 15 residues. Germline V gene sequence: CDR1 SGHAT, CDR2 FQNNGV. The CDR3 nucleotides are TGTGCCAGCAGCCCATTGACGGGGAGGAATTCACCCCTCCACTTT. Its translation is CASSPLTGRNSPLHF.

This chain uses TRBV5-4 with TRBJ2-3; 12 nucleotides match TRBD2. The CDR3 totals 17 residues. The V gene's germline CDR1 is SGHNT and CDR2 YYREEE (reference sequence). Trimming took 2 bases from V and 4 from J; bases not matched to a gene: 8. The CDR3 DNA reads TGTGCCAGCAGCTTCCCTGGACTAGCGGGAAAGGCAGATACGCAGTATTTT. Translating it yields CASSFPGLAGKADTQYF.

The chain recombines TRBV30 with TRBJ1-3; D not resolved. Per the germline V gene, CDR1 is GTSNPN and CDR2 is SVGIG (reference sequence). This CDR3 is 16 amino acids long. V was clipped by 3 bases and J by 0 bases, with 15 bases between them. CDR3 bases: TGTGCCTGGAGGACACCTACAAAAACCTCTGGAAACACCATATATTTT. Its protein is CAWRTPTKTSGNTIYF.

The chain uses TRBV5-4 and TRBJ2-7, with D possibly TRBD1 on 5 matching bases. V lost 2 bases and J lost 2, with 14 bases in between. The CDR3 length is 15 residues. Per germline, CDR1 SGHNT and CDR2 YYREEE (reference sequence). In DNA, the CDR3 is TGTGCCAGCAGCTTTAGTCAGGGTGGGACCTACGAGCAGTACTTC. It codes for CASSFSQGGTYEQYF.

The genes are TRBV7-2 and TRBJ1-3; tentatively, D is TRBD1 (5 bases). Trimming cost V 1 base and J 0 bases, with 10 bases left between them. Looked up from germline, CDR1 is SGHTA and CDR2 is FQGNSA. The CDR3 is 16 residues long. The CDR3 region has the DNA TGTGCCAGCAGCTTAGATCGGGGGAGCTCTGGAAACACCATATATTTT. It specifies CASSLDRGSSGNTIYF.

The genes are TRBV7-8 and TRBJ2-7; 10 nucleotides line up with TRBD1. The germline V gene has CDR1 SGHVS and CDR2 FQNEAQ. This CDR3 has 15 amino acids. The J segment lost 2 bases and the V segment lost 2 bases, leaving 3 bases of the junction unmatched. This chain's CDR3 is CASSLSGTGAYEQYF. CDR3 sequence (DNA): TGTGCCAGCAGCTTAAGTGGGACAGGGGCCTACGAGCAGTACTTC. The whole variable domain, filled in from reference TRBV7-8 and TRBJ2-7, reads GAGVSQSPRYKVAKRGQDVALRCDPISGHVSLFWYQQALGQGPEFLTYFQNEAQLDKSGLPSDRFFAERPEGSVSTLKIQRTQQEDSAVYLCASSLSGTGAYEQYFGPGTRLTVT.